The clone carrying this T cell receptor (beta chain) came up a few times. No antigen is known for it. Primers for the PCR totalled 60 Vbeta and 13 Jbeta. TCRdb's table, derived via immunoSEQ multiplex PCR, lists solely in-frame clones and lacks some. The data hold about 200,000 clones, with 79% observed a single time. The sample comes from a study of cytomegalovirus exposure and HLA in healthy donors. Study-level points and caveats: Analysis was carried out at a later point, and it linked a missense DCLRE1C variant to TCR beta V- and J-gene trimming. Being indistinguishable, some V segments were excluded, TRBV6-2 and TRBV6-3 among them.

Germline CDR1 reads SGHNT; CDR2 reads YYREEE (reference sequence). CDR3 length equals 15 residues. V shed 4 bases and J 6 bases; nucleotides not matched to a gene: 10. The V and J genes are TRBV5-4 and TRBJ2-3; 8 bases line up with TRBD1. Sequenced: PBMCs. The receptor's source is a man between 50 and 59 years old in good health and CMV-seronegative. CDR3 in DNA: TGTGCCAGCAGCCCCTACCAGGGGGCTAGGGATACGCAGTATTTT. This encodes CASSPYQGARDTQYF.